Listed here is a single T cell receptor (beta chain). The antigen this receptor binds is unknown. No much larger clone exists at a distance of one base, and base qualities are not known. Buffy coats from around 37 blood donors, supplied by the Finnish Red Cross blood service, were used as healthy controls. All TCR-sequenced material derived from peripheral blood: patient blood samples and healthy donor buffy coats. Ficoll-Hypaque gradient centrifugation was used to isolate peripheral blood mononuclear cells. CD4+ cells were purified magnetically from the buffy coats of healthy controls. The Gentra Puregene Cell and Tissue kit was used for genomic DNA extraction, and quantification was performed on a Qubit 2.0 fluorometer. TCRbeta rearrangements were sequenced from genomic DNA using the immunoSEQ assay at survey resolution. In the authors' own workflow: In the TCR sequencing data, the lowest productive clonotype frequency that could be detected was 2.59 x 10-5. Only productive TCRbeta rearrangements, meaning sequences that were complete and in-frame, were kept for the analyses. Simpson clonality, calculated in the immunoSEQ Analyzer version 3.0, was used as the measure of sample clonality. Based on frequency, clones were grouped as very rare, small, medium, large (1-20%) or hyperexpanded (>20%). Generation probabilities were estimated with OLGA 1.2.3, V-gene circos plots were made with VDJtools, specificities were searched in VDJdb, and CDR3 motifs were identified with GLIPH. The clones in this table, taken by TCRdb from immuneACCESS, are in-frame only. Not every clone is retained; where verified, under half of the shortfall comes from an unresolved V gene, and the cause of the rest is unknown. That table gives V, J and clone size, and the DNA gave D and trimming. Recorded for this sample are tens of thousands of clones; roughly 79% of them occurred a single time. The ten most abundant clones make up approximately 3.8% of the sample.

This record belongs to a study of STAT5B mutations in CD4+ large granular lymphocyte leukemia (dated by TCRdb to 2022 to 2024). Some background on the complete study: Among the healthy controls, the CDR3 'QG' motif was associated with a particular HLA allele. The TCRbeta repertoires of CD4+ T-cell large granular lymphocyte leukemia patients were compared with the TCRbeta repertoires of healthy blood donors. Flow cytometry on FACSCanto II or FACSVerse confirmed that purified fractions exceeded 95% purity among lymphocytes. General study outcomes and caveats: TRBV06-family usage was enriched among the top patient clones (8/27) compared with healthy controls (2/35). Data were not HLA-matched; higher clonality in CD4+ versus CD8+ T-LGLL could reflect the relatively small sample size. Greater clonality appeared to be present in CD4-sorted patient repertoires than in healthy CD4+ repertoires, and the difference was retained after the putative leukemic clones were removed. Each patient's main leukemic clonotypes were private, but approximately 25% of these clonotypes showed up at low frequency in the non-leukemic repertoires of other patients.

V and J are truncated by 1 base and 3 bases respectively, leaving an intervening sequence of 16 bases. CDR1 and CDR2 are read off the germline V gene as LGHNA and YNFKEQ. The CDR3 starts with the cysteine, ends with the phenylalanine, and has 16 residues. The read is trimmed to its CDR3 DNA, 48 bases read in frame from base 1. The TCR was taken from a human donor in good health. The sample comprised CD4+ T cells from blood buffy coats. The V gene is TRBV4-2 and the J gene is TRBJ2-7, with an unclear D gene assignment. The base sequence is TGTGCCAGCAGCCAAGGGCTAGGAATCAATGGCTACGAGCAGTACTTC. Translated, this is CASSQGLGINGYEQYF.